The 8 T cell receptor beta chains given below trace back to one sample, sequenced in a study of beta chain features in type 1 diabetes. Sequencing targeted expressed TCRB transcripts, as all isolated RNA had been reverse transcribed. The method was immunoSEQ multiplex PCR; TCRdb's version includes in-frame clones alone and lacks a portion of them. The table includes about 450,000 clones, over 10% detected once. The sample comprised naive CD4+ T cells from blood. Every receptor here comes from a woman aged 18-29 years in good health.

The V call is TRBV6-4, the J call TRBJ2-3; D call uncertain. The CDR3 runs 14 residues. The ends were cut back, 4 bases at V and 0 bases at J, with 8 bases in the middle. Germline V gene data show CDR1 as MRHNA and CDR2 as SNTAGT. CDR3 protein: CASSVASSTDTQYF. CDR3 coding DNA: TGTGCCAGCAGTGTAGCTTCTAGCACAGATACGCAGTATTTT.

The rearrangement uses TRBV29-1 and TRBJ2-7; D ambiguous. CDR3 length: 13 amino acids. V lost 5 bases and J 5 bases, leaving 16 bases between the germline ends. Germline CDR1 is SQVTM and CDR2 is ANQGSEA. The CDR3 loop is CSVSQWGFNEQYF. CDR3 bases: TGCAGCGTTTCCCAGTGGGGTTTCAACGAGCAGTACTTC.

This clone was detected only a few times. The chain couples TRBV6-5 to TRBJ1-4, with 7 bases that match TRBD1. Germline lookup yields CDR1 MNHEY and CDR2 SVGAGI. There are 14 residues in the CDR3. V lost 6 bases, J lost 5 bases, and 6 bases stayed unmatched. CDR3 coding DNA: TGTGCCAGCAGAAACCCAGGGGGAAATGAAAAACTGTTTTTT. It encodes CASRNPGGNEKLFF.

This clone was observed a few times. The chain uses TRBV30 and TRBJ1-1, with D perhaps TRBD1 (5 bases). The V end lost 5 bases, the J end lost 1 base, and 8 bases lay between the germline ends. CDR1 is GTSNPN, CDR2 SVGIG, per germline (reference sequence). CDR3 length equals 12 residues. The CDR3 region is CAWGRGNTEAFF. CDR3 coding DNA: TGTGCCTGGGGAAGGGGGAACACTGAAGCTTTCTTT.

This clone was observed a few times. The genes are TRBV25-1 and TRBJ1-1, with 7 bases matching TRBD1. V shed 4 bases and J 0 bases; nucleotides not matched to a gene: 14. CDR3 size: 18 residues. Germline CDR1 is MGHDK and CDR2 is SYGVNS. The CDR3 here is CASSGYRGRGSVNTEAFF. CDR3 DNA sequence: TGTGCCAGCAGTGGGTACAGGGGCAGGGGATCGGTGAACACTGAAGCTTTCTTT.

This clone was recorded a few times. The chain couples TRBV5-4 to TRBJ1-1, with D possibly matching TRBD1 (5 bases). The CDR3 length is 14 residues. Trimming left V 5 bases short and J 5 bases short, with 16 bases between. The germline gives CDR1 SGHNT, CDR2 YYREEE (reference sequence). DNA of the CDR3: TGTGCCAGCAGGGACCTTGAGGGACGGACTGAAGCTTTCTTT. This encodes CASRDLEGRTEAFF.

The rearrangement links TRBV5-8 to TRBJ1-5; D remains ambiguous. The V end was cut by 2 bases, the J end by 5 bases, with 8 bases between. The germline V gene encodes CDR1 SGHTS and CDR2 YDEGEE. The CDR3 has 13 amino acids. As DNA, the CDR3 is TGTGCCAGCAGCTTTAGCTGGGATCAGCCCCAGCATTTT. Its translation: CASSFSWDQPQHF.

The V gene is TRBV28, the J gene TRBJ2-3; D unclear. Trimming took 6 bases from V and 8 from J, leaving 12 bases between them. CDR1 is MDHEN and CDR2 is SYDVKM in the germline V gene. The CDR3 sequence is 12 residues long. CDR3 sequence: CASRLAMGTQYF. The CDR3, as DNA: TGTGCCAGCAGGCTCGCAATGGGTACGCAGTATTTT.